This T cell receptor (beta chain) was documented in a study of early T cells in non-severe SARS-CoV-2 infection. Study details: With bulk RNA from unsorted whole blood as input, sequencing yielded unpaired chains. The study, taken as a whole, reports: Matches to VDJdb favored anti-spike CD8 responses and missed private and CD4 specificities.

This clonotype has only a few counts. The antigen is not known. Researchers attached unique molecular identifiers to individual cDNA molecules. One entry per CDR3 protein, called by TCRdb with MiXCR from the 5' RACE reads. The table has around 77,000 distinct CDR3 sequences, roughly 15% seen once. Germline V gives CDR1 SGHNT, CDR2 YYREEE (reference sequence). The CDR3 length is 12 residues. The germline V and J ends were trimmed by 5 bases and 8 bases, with 11 bases remaining between them. Sequenced material: whole blood, taken at baseline. The chain links TRBV5-4 to TRBJ2-1, with D possibly being TRBD1 or TRBD2 (6 bases each). The sequence derives from an adult who was a healthcare worker with PCR-confirmed SARS-CoV-2 infection or an uninfected control (not recorded which). The CDR3 protein is CASSGGRYEQFF. The DNA for the CDR3 is TGTGCCAGCAGTGGGGGGCGGTATGAGCAGTTCTTC.